The 14 T cell receptor beta chains given below trace back to one sample, sequenced in a study of spatial heterogeneity in lung cancer. Time point noted: sample taken at primary tumor resection. MiXCR, run by TCRdb on the 5' RACE reads, gives a single entry per CDR3 protein. The sample includes around 7,800 distinct CDR3 sequences, 8.2% of them seen just once. These receptors' antigens are unknown. Study conclusions and caveats: The number of expanded tumor alpha and beta chains correlated with mutation number.

Sequenced material: lung tumor tissue, taken at surgery. These receptor sequences come from a male donor with early-stage non-small cell lung cancer.

This clonotype was recorded many times. The chain links TRBV15 to TRBJ2-1, with D perhaps TRBD1 (6 bases). The CDR3 covers 15 residues. The germline V gene encodes CDR1 LNHNV and CDR2 YYDKDF (reference sequence). Between the trimmed V and J ends, which lost 0 bases and 7 bases, there was a span of 13 bases. The CDR3 here is CATSREGRGLNEQFF. CDR3 DNA sequence: TGTGCCACCAGCAGAGAGGGCAGGGGATTGAATGAGCAGTTCTTC.

This clonotype ranks as medium-sized. For the CDR3, the DNA is TGCAGTGCGTTAACTCCTCGGGGGGCAGCGAACACCGGGGAGCTGTTTTTT. Amino acids: CSALTPRGAANTGELFF. The J gene is TRBJ2-2, the V gene TRBV20-1; D might be TRBD2 (7 bases). This CDR3 contains 17 residues. V was shortened by 6 bases and J by 0 bases, with 20 bases between the two germline ends. CDR1 and CDR2 from the germline V gene are DFQATT and SNEGSKA (reference sequence).

This clonotype was seen ten or more times. This chain uses TRBV6-6 with TRBJ1-2; the D is unclear. Germline V gene lookup returns CDR1 MNHNY and CDR2 SVGAGI (reference sequence). The V end lost 2 bases, the J end lost 7 bases, and 23 bases lay between the germline ends. The CDR3 has 17 amino acids. As DNA, the CDR3 is TGTGCCAGCAGTTACCAGACCAGTGGAGCGCCCGGGCTTGGCTACACCTTC. Encoded protein: CASSYQTSGAPGLGYTF.

This clonotype was seen many times. The genes are TRBV6-2 or TRBV6-3 and TRBJ2-6; D not resolved. CDR3 length: 18 residues. In germline, CDR1 is MNHEY, CDR2 SVGEGT. The germline V and J ends were trimmed by 6 bases and 1 base, with 19 bases remaining between them. In nucleotides, the CDR3 is TGTGCCAGCAGCTACCAAAGGGCAGTTGAGTCTGGGGCCAACGTCCTGACTTTC. Amino acid sequence: CASSYQRAVESGANVLTF.

This clonotype has at least ten counts. The J gene is TRBJ1-6, the V gene TRBV30; the D gene is possibly TRBD1 (5 bases). The ends were cut back, 1 base at V and 13 bases at J, with 17 bases in the middle. CDR1 and CDR2 (germline): GTSNPN, SVGIG (reference sequence). The CDR3 extends over 14 amino acids. The CDR3 is CAWSAPDRDGPLHF. In DNA form, the CDR3 reads TGTGCCTGGAGTGCGCCCGACAGAGATGGGCCCCTCCACTTT.

By sample fraction, this clonotype is medium-sized. The V gene is TRBV6-1, the J gene TRBJ2-2; 8 positions match TRBD2. Unmatched junction bases numbered 8, after V lost 7 bases and J lost 1 base. CDR1 and CDR2 (germline): MNHNS, SASEGT. The CDR3 consists of 16 residues. This CDR3 reads CASKRGAGENTGELFF. CDR3 DNA sequence: TGTGCCAGCAAAAGGGGAGCGGGAGAGAACACCGGGGAGCTGTTTTTT.

This clonotype is labeled as medium-sized (0.01 to 0.1%). The CDR3 DNA follows: TGTGCTAGTGGTTTGGTGATCGGAGCGATGGAGCGTTACGAGCAGTACTTC. Protein sequence: CASGLVIGAMERYEQYF. This sequence joins TRBV12-5 and TRBJ2-7, with D hard to call. The CDR3 is made up of 17 amino acids. CDR1 LGHNT and CDR2 FRNRAP come from the germline V gene. Trimming took 0 bases from V and 4 from J, leaving 19 bases between them.

This clonotype was observed at least ten times. This chain connects TRBV15 to TRBJ2-2; 9 bases fit TRBD2. The V gene end was trimmed by 11 bases and the J gene end by 4 bases; junction bases not matched to a gene: 8. In germline, CDR1 is LNHNV, CDR2 YYDKDF (reference sequence). This CDR3 is built from 14 residues. The CDR3, as DNA: TGTGCCGTATCGACTAGCGGTTTCACCGGGGAGCTGTTTTTT. Protein: CAVSTSGFTGELFF.

This clonotype came up many times. The chain uses TRBV6-1 and TRBJ1-2; the match to TRBD1 covers 7 bases. With V trimmed by 5 bases and J by 0 bases, 12 bases remained unmatched. The germline gives CDR1 MNHNS, CDR2 SASEGT. The CDR3 runs to 17 residues. The CDR3 bases are TGTGCCAGCAGTCCCCGACAGGGAAGGGGAGCTAACTATGGCTACACCTTC. The encoded protein is CASSPRQGRGANYGYTF.

This clonotype is termed medium-sized. This sequence joins TRBV20-1 and TRBJ2-7, with 9 bases aligning to TRBD2. The CDR3 covers 14 residues. The V gene's germline CDR1 is DFQATT and CDR2 SNEGSKA (reference sequence). With 3 bases clipped from V and 1 base from J, the junction kept 4 bases outside the gene matches. The CDR3 sequence is CSARDSGGSYEQYF. The CDR3 coding sequence is TGCAGTGCTAGGGATAGCGGGGGATCCTACGAGCAGTACTTC.

By share of the sample, this clonotype is medium-sized (0.01 to 0.1%). The CDR3 DNA follows: TGCAGCGTTGGACAGCAAGAGACCCAGTACTTC. It translates to CSVGQQETQYF. The chain combines TRBV29-1 with TRBJ2-5; the D gene is possibly TRBD1 (5 bases). V lost 4 bases to trimming and J lost 2 bases, with 5 bases between them. The CDR3 consists of 11 residues. The germline CDR1 and CDR2 sequences are SQVTM and ANQGSEA.

This clonotype was counted between two and nine times. The chain joins TRBV6-1 to TRBJ2-7, with D uncertain. Trimming took off 3 bases at V and 0 bases at J, with 3 bases between the two ends. CDR3 length equals 12 residues. The germline CDR1 and CDR2 sequences are MNHNS and SASEGT. The CDR3 DNA reads TGTGCCAGCAGTGAGAGCTCCTACGAGCAGTACTTC. Protein: CASSESSYEQYF.

The V gene is TRBV7-8, the J gene TRBJ2-5, with D unclear. Per the germline V gene, CDR1 is SGHVS and CDR2 is FQNEAQ. The CDR3 has 16 residues. Trimming stripped 5 bases from V and 4 bases from J, with 20 bases between. The CDR3 loop is CASSPALGRRVETQYF. For the CDR3, the DNA is TGTGCCAGCAGCCCTGCCCTAGGACGTCGGGTAGAGACCCAGTACTTC.

This clonotype was seen repeatedly, ten times or more. The chain links TRBV12-3 or TRBV12-4 to TRBJ2-7; 12 bases align to TRBD2. The CDR3 runs 15 residues. With V trimmed by 5 bases and J by 4 bases, 6 bases remained unmatched. The CDR3 sequence: CASSPGTSGYYEQYF. CDR3 in DNA: TGTGCCAGCAGTCCGGGGACTAGCGGGTATTACGAGCAGTACTTC.